This T cell receptor (beta chain) was sequenced in a study of T-cell memory formation after mild COVID-19. Study details: Largely donor-specific TCR clusters were found. Overall study findings and caveats: Prior to infection, memory already included some responding clones, suggesting cross-reactive memory joined.

This clonotype was found a few times. Antigen unknown. TCRdb passed the 5' RACE reads through MiXCR, listing each CDR3 protein once. The table lists fewer than 200,000 distinct CDR3 sequences, under 20% of them singletons, with roughly 3.9% in the top ten. The sample consisted of PBMCs or a T cell subset sorted from them (not recorded which). This sequence originates from a young man who had mild COVID-19 (a few samples of this study predate the infection). Cell type and time point are not known.

The CDR3 loop reads CASTLAGGRYEQYF. In DNA form, the CDR3 reads TGTGCCAGCACCCTAGCGGGGGGGCGGTACGAGCAGTACTTC. The chain joins TRBV7-2 to TRBJ2-7; 12 positions agree with TRBD2. The J segment lost 4 bases and the V segment lost 7 bases, leaving 5 bases of the junction unmatched. The CDR3 is 14 residues long. Looked up from germline, CDR1 is SGHTA and CDR2 is FQGNSA. Combining the CDR3 with reference TRBV7-2 and TRBJ2-7 gives the whole variable domain GAGVSQSPSNKVTEKGKDVELRCDPISGHTALYWYRQSLGQGLEFLIYFQGNSAPDKSGLPSDRFSAERTGGSVSTLTIQRTQQEDSAVYLCASTLAGGRYEQYFGPGTRLTVT.